The 11 T cell receptor beta chains below come from one sample, sequenced in a study of T cells after yellow fever vaccination. MiXCR, run by TCRdb on the 5' RACE reads, gives a single entry per CDR3 protein. The profile shows a few hundred thousand distinct CDR3 sequences, less than 20% of them singletons. The sequencing here drew on PBMCs, taken more than 4 days after the first yellow fever vaccination. The receptor set was obtained from a man younger than 35 who received the YFV17D yellow fever vaccine.

This clonotype was seen more than once but under ten times. In DNA form, the CDR3 reads TGCAGTGCTCAAGGGGGAAGTGGACTCTACGAGCAGTACGTC. Its protein is CSAQGGSGLYEQYV. This chain connects TRBV20-1 to TRBJ2-7; a weak D match, TRBD1 (6 bases). The CDR3 spans 14 residues. Germline V gives CDR1 DFQATT, CDR2 SNEGSKA (reference sequence). Trimming left V 5 bases short and J 3 bases short, with 17 bases between.

This clonotype was counted only a few times. The J gene is TRBJ2-7, the V gene TRBV4-3; TRBD1 agrees at 7 bases. CDR3 length: 16 residues. J was trimmed by 0 bases and V by 1 base; bases with no gene match: 6. From germline, CDR1 is LGHNA and CDR2 YSLEER. This CDR3 is CASSQGIQGTSYEQYF. In DNA, the CDR3 is TGCGCCAGCAGCCAAGGTATACAGGGGACCTCCTACGAGCAGTACTTC.

This clonotype was seen only a few times. J is TRBJ2-5 and V is TRBV5-4, with D maybe TRBD1 (6 bases). The CDR3 covers 15 residues. V shed 0 bases and J shed 5 bases, with 14 bases lying between them. Germline V gene lookup returns CDR1 SGHNT and CDR2 YYREEE (reference sequence). CDR3 region: CASSLDREGGETQYF. CDR3 bases: TGTGCCAGCAGCTTGGACAGGGAAGGTGGTGAGACCCAGTACTTC.

The rearrangement links TRBV7-9 to TRBJ1-1; TRBD1 aligns across 9 bases. This CDR3 spans 15 amino acids. From germline, CDR1 is SEHNR and CDR2 FQNEAQ (reference sequence). V gave up 4 bases and J gave up 5 bases; unmatched junction bases: 8. The CDR3 region has the DNA TGTGCCAGCAGCTCAACAGGGGGCGTTTTTACTGAAGCTTTCTTT. Translated: CASSSTGGVFTEAFF.

This clonotype was seen at least ten times. The rearrangement uses TRBV4-1 and TRBJ2-5, with D uncertain. Per the germline V gene, CDR1 is MGHRA and CDR2 is YSYEKL. Trimming pared 2 bases from V and 3 bases from J, leaving 10 bases between. The CDR3 covers 14 residues. CDR3 in DNA: TGCGCCAGCAGCCAATTTCCAGCTAAAGAGACCCAGTACTTC. Protein sequence: CASSQFPAKETQYF.

Ten or more counts support this clonotype. V and J are TRBV20-1 and TRBJ2-1, with D perhaps being TRBD1 or TRBD2 (5 bases each). CDR1 and CDR2 (germline): DFQATT, SNEGSKA (reference sequence). Trimming took 0 bases from V and 0 from J, leaving 12 bases between them. This CDR3 is 16 amino acids long. The CDR3 DNA reads as TGCAGTGCTAGAGATACTGGGACCAGCTCCTACAATGAGCAGTTCTTC. It translates to CSARDTGTSSYNEQFF.

The chain is built from TRBV5-1 and TRBJ1-1; D possibly corresponds to TRBD1 (5 bases). Germline V gene lookup returns CDR1 SGHRS and CDR2 YFSETQ. V shed 3 bases and J shed 0 bases, with 9 bases lying between them. CDR3 length: 14 residues. The CDR3 reads CASSSGLLNTEAFF. CDR3 coding DNA: TGCGCCAGCAGCTCGGGACTTTTGAACACTGAAGCTTTCTTT. Full variable domain (missing parts from reference TRBV5-1 and TRBJ1-1): KAGVTQTPRYLIKTRGQQVTLSCSPISGHRSVSWYQQTPGQGLQFLFEYFSETQRNKGNFPGRFSGRQFSNSRSEMNVSTLELGDSALYLCASSSGLLNTEAFFGQGTRLTVV.

This clonotype was detected only a few times. The rearrangement uses TRBV28 and TRBJ2-7; D gene ambiguous. This CDR3 region has 14 residues. Germline-derived CDR1 and CDR2 are MDHEN and SYDVKM. Trimming pared 2 bases from V and 0 bases from J, leaving 8 bases between. The CDR3 DNA is TGTGCCAGCAGTTTACGACATTACTCCTACGAGCAGTACGTC. It yields the protein CASSLRHYSYEQYV.

This clonotype appeared a few times. V gene TRBV7-2 combines with J gene TRBJ2-7; TRBD2 aligns across 8 bases. The CDR3 runs to 14 residues. The J segment lost 6 bases and the V segment lost 6 bases, leaving 10 bases of the junction unmatched. CDR1 and CDR2 from the germline V gene are SGHTA and FQGNSA. The CDR3 nucleotides are TGTGCCAGCAGTTTTTTGGCGGGGGGAGCCGAGCAGTACGTC. This gives the protein CASSFLAGGAEQYV.

The V and J genes are TRBV5-1 and TRBJ2-5; 8 nucleotides line up with TRBD2. Trimming took 3 bases from V and 5 from J; bases not matched to a gene: 21. CDR3 length equals 19 residues. Germline loops: CDR1 SGHRS, CDR2 YFSETQ. This chain's CDR3 is CASSYHFGSGGPSRETQYF. CDR3 DNA sequence: TGCGCCAGCAGCTATCACTTTGGCTCGGGGGGGCCTTCTCGGGAGACCCAGTACTTC.

In this sample, this clonotype turned up many times. Here the CDR3 reads CAISDTFYGYTF. In nucleotides, the CDR3 is TGTGCCATCAGTGACACGTTTTATGGCTACACCTTC. The chain uses TRBV10-3 and TRBJ1-2; D unclear. Germline V gene data show CDR1 as ENHRY and CDR2 as SYGVKD. The CDR3 runs 12 residues. Trimming removed 3 bases at V and 5 bases at J, with 7 bases between.